The 13 T cell receptor beta chains in this list originate from one sample, sequenced in a study of CD8+ T cells in alopecia areata. RNA was extracted and reverse transcribed into cDNA as the sequencing template. Measured with immunoSEQ multiplex PCR; TCRdb has only the in-frame clones, and not every one. The data show around 110,000 clones, less than 75% seen once. As to treatment: oral pan-JAK inhibitor, 5-10 mg twice daily. The specimen comprised CD8+ T cells sorted from blood, sampled at week 24, from a patient treated with tofacitinib. The origin of the receptors is a human donor with alopecia areata.

The V gene is TRBV15, the J gene TRBJ1-4; TRBD1 aligns across 7 bases. Germline CDR1 and CDR2: LNHNV and YYDKDF (reference sequence). Trimming cost V 3 bases and J 8 bases; bases outside gene matches: 9. This CDR3 region has 15 residues. The CDR3 nucleotides are TGTGCCACCAGCAGCCCTCCGACAGGGTCGGAAAAACTGTTTTTT. It encodes CATSSPPTGSEKLFF.

The gene calls are TRBV13 and TRBJ2-3, with TRBD1 matching over 7 bases. The CDR3 length is 14 residues. The germline V gene encodes CDR1 PRHDT and CDR2 FYEKMQ (reference sequence). V lost 4 bases and J lost 3; bases outside the gene matches: 4. The CDR3 loop is CASSSGTETDTQYF. The CDR3 DNA follows: TGTGCCAGCAGCTCCGGGACAGAGACAGATACGCAGTATTTT.

J is TRBJ2-7 and V is TRBV30; maybe TRBD2 (5 bases). Germline values: CDR1 GTSNPN, CDR2 SVGIG (reference sequence). Trimming removed 4 bases from V and 3 bases from J, with 16 bases in between. This CDR3 has 14 residues. The CDR3 reads CAWTFGGPRYEQYF. As DNA, the CDR3 is TGTGCCTGGACTTTCGGCGGGCCGCGCTACGAGCAGTACTTC.

This clone was counted only a few times. The chain employs TRBV10-3 and TRBJ2-7; weak D call: TRBD1 (5 bases). Germline CDR1 reads ENHRY; CDR2 reads SYGVKD. The V end was cut by 10 bases, the J end by 5 bases, with 18 bases between. The CDR3 totals 13 residues. CDR3 nucleotides: TGTGCCACTAGGACCCAGGGTTCCCACGAGCAGTACTTC. Protein: CATRTQGSHEQYF.

This clone showed up just a few times. The chain joins TRBV13 to TRBJ2-5; D is perhaps TRBD2 (6 bases). The CDR3 extends over 14 amino acids. Germline lookup yields CDR1 PRHDT and CDR2 FYEKMQ (reference sequence). V was pared by 2 bases and J by 2 bases, with 9 bases between. CDR3: CASSLSSVQETQYF. In DNA, the CDR3 is TGTGCCAGCAGCTTATCTAGCGTGCAAGAGACCCAGTACTTC.

The genes are TRBV5-1 and TRBJ2-2; D is unclear. Trimming took off 1 base at V and 6 bases at J, with 4 bases between the two ends. Germline lookup yields CDR1 SGHRS and CDR2 YFSETQ. The CDR3 is made up of 12 amino acids. The chain's CDR3 is CASSLYPGELFF. In DNA form, the CDR3 reads TGCGCCAGCAGCTTGTATCCCGGGGAGCTGTTTTTT.

This chain joins TRBV5-1 and TRBJ2-5, with TRBD1 matching over 7 bases. J lost 2 bases, V lost 3 bases, and 7 bases had no gene match. CDR3 length: 15 amino acids. Germline assignment: CDR1 SGHRS and CDR2 YFSETQ. For the CDR3, the DNA is TGCGCCAGCAGCTGGATGGGACAGCTACAAGAGACCCAGTACTTC. It translates to CASSWMGQLQETQYF. The full variable domain, with the rest looked up from reference TRBV5-1 and TRBJ2-5, is KAGVTQTPRYLIKTRGQQVTLSCSPISGHRSVSWYQQTPGQGLQFLFEYFSETQRNKGNFPGRFSGRQFSNSRSEMNVSTLELGDSALYLCASSWMGQLQETQYFGPGTRLLVL.

The rearrangement joins TRBV7-2 to TRBJ1-2; D is unclear. Germline V gene data show CDR1 as SGHTA and CDR2 as FQGNSA. V lost 4 bases and J 6 bases, leaving 15 bases between the germline ends. CDR3 length: 14 amino acids. Here the CDR3 reads CASSYPPGVDGYTF. CDR3 nucleotide sequence: TGTGCCAGCAGCTATCCCCCGGGCGTCGATGGCTACACCTTC. Full variable domain (remainder filled in from reference TRBV7-2 and TRBJ1-2): GAGVSQSPSNKVTEKGKDVELRCDPISGHTALYWYRQSLGQGLEFLIYFQGNSAPDKSGLPSDRFSAERTGGSVSTLTIQRTQQEDSAVYLCASSYPPGVDGYTFGSGTRLTVV.

This clone was seen a single time. The sample carries other DNA sequences with the same CDR3. The genes are TRBV5-6 and TRBJ2-7; TRBD1 agrees at 7 bases. Germline V gives CDR1 SGHDT, CDR2 YYEEEE. V was clipped by 1 base and J by 4 bases; unmatched bases: 2. This CDR3 has 13 residues. CDR3 sequence reads: CASSLTGVYEQYF. The CDR3 DNA reads as TGTGCCAGCAGCTTGACAGGGGTTTACGAGCAGTACTTC.

The genes are TRBV13 and TRBJ2-7, with a possible D match to TRBD1 (6 bases). The CDR3 has 14 amino acids. Between the trimmed V and J ends, which lost 4 bases and 2 bases, there was a span of 12 bases. CDR1 and CDR2 (germline): PRHDT, FYEKMQ (reference sequence). The CDR3 DNA follows: TGTGCCAGCAGCTCAACAGGGTCCCCCTACGAGCAGTACTTC. Translated, it gives CASSSTGSPYEQYF.

This chain joins TRBV30 and TRBJ1-1, with 9 bases lining up with TRBD1. The CDR3 runs to 15 residues. V was clipped by 0 bases and J by 4 bases; unmatched bases: 6. From germline, CDR1 is GTSNPN and CDR2 SVGIG (reference sequence). This CDR3 is CAWSVRDRVGTEAFF. CDR3 nucleotides: TGTGCCTGGAGTGTACGGGACAGGGTGGGCACTGAAGCTTTCTTT.

This clone has a handful of counts. This sequence joins TRBV30 and TRBJ2-7, with D perhaps TRBD2 (6 bases). Germline-derived CDR1 and CDR2 are GTSNPN and SVGIG (reference sequence). V was trimmed by 0 bases and J by 3 bases, leaving 15 bases between them. The CDR3 extends over 15 amino acids. The CDR3 coding sequence is TGTGCCTGGAGTGTACGGGACTCAGGGAACTACGAGCAGTACTTC. Its protein is CAWSVRDSGNYEQYF.

The chain is built from TRBV5-1 and TRBJ2-2; no clear D. Between the trimmed V and J ends, which lost 1 base and 2 bases, there was a span of 0 bases. The CDR3 runs 12 residues. Germline V gene sequence: CDR1 SGHRS, CDR2 YFSETQ. This CDR3 is CASSLNTGELFF. The DNA of the CDR3 is TGCGCCAGCAGCTTGAACACCGGGGAGCTGTTTTTT.